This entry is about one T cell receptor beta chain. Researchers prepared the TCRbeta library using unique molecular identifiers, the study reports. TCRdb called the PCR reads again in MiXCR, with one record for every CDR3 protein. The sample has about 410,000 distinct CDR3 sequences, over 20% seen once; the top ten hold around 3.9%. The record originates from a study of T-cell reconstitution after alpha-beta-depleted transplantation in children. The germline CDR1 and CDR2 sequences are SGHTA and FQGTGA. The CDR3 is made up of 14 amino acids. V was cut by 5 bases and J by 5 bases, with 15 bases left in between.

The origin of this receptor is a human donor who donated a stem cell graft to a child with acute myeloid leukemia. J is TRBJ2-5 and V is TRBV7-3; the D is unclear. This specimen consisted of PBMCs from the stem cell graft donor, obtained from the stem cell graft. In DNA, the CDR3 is TGTGCCAGCAGCCCCGACGGGCGTCCGGAGACCCAGTACTTC. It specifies CASSPDGRPETQYF.